A selection of T cell receptor beta chains follows, all from one sample in a study of blood T cells in healthy people across ages. TCRdb recomputed calls from the 5' RACE reads with MiXCR, one row per CDR3 protein. The data show under 950,000 distinct CDR3 sequences, approximately 22% seen once. Sequences were obtained from blood. The origin of the receptors is a man aged 65 to 79 in good health. Both conserved end residues are part of each CDR3. D genes are given only for firm matches. Expanded clones are given a class, and other clones once, few, many or no size at all.

v_gene: TRBV4-2
j_gene: TRBJ2-3
d_gene: TRBD2
abundance: NA
CDR3nt: TGTGCCAGCAGCCAAGATAGCGGCGGGGGGGCCGCGGCAGATACGCAGTATTTT
CDR3aa: CASSQDSGGGAAADTQYF

v_gene: TRBV24-1
j_gene: TRBJ2-1
d_gene: TRBD1
abundance: few
CDR3nt: TGTGCCACCAGTGAGGGACAGCCCCATAACAATGAGCAGTTCTTC
CDR3aa: CATSEGQPHNNEQFF

v_gene: TRBV7-8
j_gene: TRBJ2-5
d_gene: NA
abundance: few
CDR3nt: TGTGCCAGCAGCTTAAAGCGAGAGACCCAGTACTTC
CDR3aa: CASSLKRETQYF

v_gene: TRBV12-3/TRBV12-4
j_gene: TRBJ2-1
d_gene: NA
abundance: few
CDR3nt: TGTGCCAGCAGTTTCAGGGCGGGCTCCGAAACCCACAATGAGCAGTTCTTC
CDR3aa: CASSFRAGSETHNEQFF

v_gene: TRBV18
j_gene: TRBJ2-1
d_gene: NA
abundance: NA
CDR3nt: TGTGCCAGCTCACCACCCCTAGACGGTAGTGAGCAGTTCTTC
CDR3aa: CASSPPLDGSEQFF

v_gene: TRBV29-1
j_gene: TRBJ2-2
d_gene: NA
abundance: few
CDR3nt: TGCAGCGTTGGACAGATCTCGGCCGGGGAGCTGTTTTTT
CDR3aa: CSVGQISAGELFF

v_gene: TRBV20-1
j_gene: TRBJ1-4
d_gene: NA
abundance: NA
CDR3nt: TGCAGTGCTAGAGCGTCTGAGACATGGTGGTTTTTT
CDR3aa: CSARASETWWFF

v_gene: TRBV3-1
j_gene: TRBJ2-1
d_gene: TRBD1
abundance: NA
CDR3nt: TGTGCCAGCAGCCTGCTCGGCCCCGGGACAGGTCGACCGAATGAGCAGTTCTTC
CDR3aa: CASSLLGPGTGRPNEQFF

v_gene: TRBV6-5
j_gene: TRBJ2-1
d_gene: NA
abundance: many
CDR3nt: TGTGCCAGCAGTTACTTGGCAGGGGTAAATGAGCAGTTCTTC
CDR3aa: CASSYLAGVNEQFF

v_gene: TRBV21-1
j_gene: TRBJ2-1
d_gene: NA
abundance: few
CDR3nt: TGTGCCAGCAGCAAAGGCCCGGAGACTCTACAGAGGCATGAGCAGTTCTTC
CDR3aa: CASSKGPETLQRHEQFF

v_gene: TRBV7-8
j_gene: TRBJ2-3
d_gene: NA
abundance: few
CDR3nt: TGTGCCAGCAGCTTAGTGGCGGCAGATACGCAGTATTTT
CDR3aa: CASSLVAADTQYF

v_gene: TRBV5-1
j_gene: TRBJ2-7
d_gene: NA
abundance: few
CDR3nt: TGCGCCAGCAGCTTGGCCGTGGGGAAAGGCTACGAGCAGTACTTC
CDR3aa: CASSLAVGKGYEQYF

v_gene: TRBV7-6
j_gene: TRBJ2-1
d_gene: TRBD2
abundance: NA
CDR3nt: TGTGCCAGCAGCTTAGCCACCGCTAGCGGGAGGGCCTATGAGCAGTTCTTC
CDR3aa: CASSLATASGRAYEQFF

v_gene: TRBV6-1
j_gene: TRBJ2-3
d_gene: TRBD2
abundance: few
CDR3nt: TGTGCCAGCAGTGAACAGGGCGGGAGGACCGGAGATACGCAGTATTTT
CDR3aa: CASSEQGGRTGDTQYF

v_gene: TRBV20-1
j_gene: TRBJ2-4
d_gene: NA
abundance: few
CDR3nt: TGCAGTGCTAGAGTAGACCCCAGGGGGGAGGAACTCAGGGGCATTCAGTACTTC
CDR3aa: CSARVDPRGEELRGIQYF

v_gene: TRBV6-1
j_gene: TRBJ2-6
d_gene: NA
abundance: NA
CDR3nt: TGTGCCAGCAGTCCAGGGACTCATGGGGCCAACGTCCTGACTTTC
CDR3aa: CASSPGTHGANVLTF

v_gene: TRBV6-5
j_gene: TRBJ2-5
d_gene: NA
abundance: once
CDR3nt: TGTGCCAGCAGCTCCGCGGGGGCTGGTCAAGAGACCCAGTCCTTC
CDR3aa: CASSSAGAGQETQSF

v_gene: TRBV5-1
j_gene: TRBJ1-3
d_gene: NA
abundance: few
CDR3nt: TGCGCCAGCAGCTTGGAACCTTCCTCTGGAAACACCATATATTTT
CDR3aa: CASSLEPSSGNTIYF

v_gene: TRBV4-3
j_gene: TRBJ1-2
d_gene: NA
abundance: NA
CDR3nt: TGCGCCAGCAGCCAAGGGGGGGCCGGGCGTCGCTATGGCTACACCTTC
CDR3aa: CASSQGGAGRRYGYTF

v_gene: TRBV11-3
j_gene: TRBJ2-5
d_gene: TRBD2
abundance: many
CDR3nt: TGTGCCAGCAGCTTGGGGACTAGCTTGGTGACCCAGTACTTC
CDR3aa: CASSLGTSLVTQYF

v_gene: TRBV20-1
j_gene: TRBJ2-7
d_gene: NA
abundance: NA
CDR3nt: TGCAGTGCTAGAGATGTATCCTACGAGCAGTACTTC
CDR3aa: CSARDVSYEQYF

v_gene: TRBV28
j_gene: TRBJ2-7
d_gene: TRBD1
abundance: NA
CDR3nt: TGTGCCAGCAGTTCGCCGGGACAGGGATACAACGAGCAGTACTTC
CDR3aa: CASSSPGQGYNEQYF

v_gene: TRBV20-1
j_gene: TRBJ2-5
d_gene: TRBD1
abundance: NA
CDR3nt: TGCAGTTCGCCGCAGGGGGCACAAGAGACCCAGTACTTC
CDR3aa: CSSPQGAQETQYF

v_gene: TRBV5-1
j_gene: TRBJ2-7
d_gene: NA
abundance: many
CDR3nt: TGCGCCAGCAGCTTGGAGGCTACTTCGAGCGAGCAGTACTTC
CDR3aa: CASSLEATSSEQYF

v_gene: TRBV9
j_gene: TRBJ2-2
d_gene: NA
abundance: NA
CDR3nt: TGTGCCAGCAGCGTAGGGTTCTACACCGGGGAGCTGTTTTTT
CDR3aa: CASSVGFYTGELFF

v_gene: TRBV9
j_gene: TRBJ2-3
d_gene: NA
abundance: few
CDR3nt: TGTGCCAGCAGCGTAGACGGACCGACCCCTTCCGCAGATACGCAGTATTTT
CDR3aa: CASSVDGPTPSADTQYF

v_gene: TRBV6-2/TRBV6-3
j_gene: TRBJ2-5
d_gene: TRBD2
abundance: few
CDR3nt: TGTGCCAGCAGCCCTAGGGGACTAGCGTTAGAGACCCAGTACTTC
CDR3aa: CASSPRGLALETQYF

v_gene: TRBV12-3/TRBV12-4
j_gene: TRBJ2-3
d_gene: NA
abundance: many
CDR3nt: TGTGCCAGCAGTTTAAGGTTAGCGGCCACAGATACGCAGTATTTT
CDR3aa: CASSLRLAATDTQYF

v_gene: TRBV6-1
j_gene: TRBJ2-7
d_gene: NA
abundance: NA
CDR3nt: TGTGCCAGCAGTGAAAGGCGAGGGCTTACCTACGAGCAGTACTTC
CDR3aa: CASSERRGLTYEQYF